This TCR beta chain was sequenced in a study of PD-L1 blockade in urothelial cancer. Looking at the study overall: Atezolizumab, begun by patients in about 2014, was given at 1,200 mg intravenously every 3 weeks. About nine tenths of the roughly 30 patients were men whose urothelial cancer was bladder-origin. Study observations and caveats: Better survival was forecast by a pretreatment blood TCR clonality below the median.

Time point noted: pretreatment peripheral blood. It was locally advanced or metastatic urothelial carcinoma that patients had. CDR1 ENHRY and CDR2 SYGVKD come from the germline V gene. There are 13 residues in the CDR3. Between the trimmed V and J ends, which lost 6 bases and 5 bases, there was a span of 11 bases. Concerning this clone itself: Its antigen is not known.

Repertoires were generated with immunoSEQ multiplex PCR, while TCRdb's copy carries only in-frame clones and drops some. Of roughly 17,000 clones listed, around 91% are singletons. This chain joins TRBV10-3 and TRBJ2-1; possibly TRBD1 for D (6 bases). The source is a man aged 65 to 79 with urothelial cancer. Sequencing used PBMCs, obtained around atezolizumab (anti-PD-L1) treatment. CDR3 amino acids: CAISTGTNNEQFF. The CDR3 DNA reads as TGTGCCATCAGCACCGGGACAAACAATGAGCAGTTCTTC.